This T cell receptor beta chain was profiled in a study of Tregs in tolerant kidney transplant recipients. CD4+CD25+CD127- Tregs, CD4+CD25- non-Tregs, CD4 and CD8 cells were sorted. Assay: immunoSEQ multiplex PCR; the TCRdb copy retains only in-frame clones and omits some. The data hold 60,000 to 75,000 clones, with 70% to 90% observed a single time. The CDR3 consists of 13 residues. The V segment lost 2 bases and the J segment 2 bases; nucleotides outside the gene matches: 1. Germline V gives CDR1 SGHRS, CDR2 YFSETQ. The sequences come from Tregs from blood, collected before the transplant. The sequence derives from a human donor who received a combined kidney and bone marrow transplant. The V and J genes are TRBV5-1 and TRBJ2-7, with TRBD1 matching 7 bases. CDR3 bases: TGCGCCAGCAGCTTCGGGACAGCCTACGAGCAGTACTTC. Translation gives CASSFGTAYEQYF.